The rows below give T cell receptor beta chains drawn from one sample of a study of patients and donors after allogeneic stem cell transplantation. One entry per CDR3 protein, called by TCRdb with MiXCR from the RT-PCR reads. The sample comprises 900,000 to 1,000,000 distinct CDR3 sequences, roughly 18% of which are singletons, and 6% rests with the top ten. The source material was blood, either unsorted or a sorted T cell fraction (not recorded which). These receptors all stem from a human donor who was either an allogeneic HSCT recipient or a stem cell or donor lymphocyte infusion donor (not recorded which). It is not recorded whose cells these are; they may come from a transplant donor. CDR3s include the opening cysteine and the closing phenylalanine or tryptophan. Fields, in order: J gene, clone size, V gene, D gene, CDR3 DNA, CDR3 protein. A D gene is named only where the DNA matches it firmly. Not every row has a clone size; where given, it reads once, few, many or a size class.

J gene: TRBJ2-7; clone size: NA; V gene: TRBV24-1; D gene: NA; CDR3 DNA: TGTGCCACCAGTGATCCCCTTAGGGGTTACGAGCAGTACTTC; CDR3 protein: CATSDPLRGYEQYF
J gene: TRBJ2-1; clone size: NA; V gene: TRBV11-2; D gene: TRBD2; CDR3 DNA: TGTGCCAGCAGCTACGTTGGACTAGCAGGGAGAGGACGGTTCTTC; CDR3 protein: CASSYVGLAGRGRFF
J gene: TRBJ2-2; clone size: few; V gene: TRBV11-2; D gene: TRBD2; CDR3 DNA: TGTGCCAGCAGCCCTGGACTAGCGGGCGGCGGGGAGCTGTTTTTT; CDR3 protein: CASSPGLAGGGELFF
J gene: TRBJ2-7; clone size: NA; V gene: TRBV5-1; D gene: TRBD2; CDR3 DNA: TGCGCCAGCAGCCACTCCGGGACTAGAGGTTACGAGCAGTACTTC; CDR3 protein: CASSHSGTRGYEQYF
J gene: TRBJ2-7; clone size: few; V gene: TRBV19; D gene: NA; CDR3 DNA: TGTGCCAGTAGTCCTCCCACTGACGAGCAGTACTTC; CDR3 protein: CASSPPTDEQYF
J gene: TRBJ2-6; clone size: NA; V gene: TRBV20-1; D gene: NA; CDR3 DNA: TGCAGTGCGAGCCCTGACAGAACTGGGGCCAACGTCCTGACTTTC; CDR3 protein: CSASPDRTGANVLTF
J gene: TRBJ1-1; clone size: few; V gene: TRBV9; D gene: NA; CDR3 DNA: TGTGCCAGCAGCCACCTTGGGGGGACCACTGAAGCTTTCTTT; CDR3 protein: CASSHLGGTTEAFF
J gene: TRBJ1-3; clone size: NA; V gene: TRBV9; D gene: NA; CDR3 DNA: TGTGCCAGCAGCGTGGAGGACGGTGTACTCTCTGGAAACACCATATATTTT; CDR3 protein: CASSVEDGVLSGNTIYF
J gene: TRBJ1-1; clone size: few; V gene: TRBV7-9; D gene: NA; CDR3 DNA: TGTGCCAGCAGCCCCCCAGGGACGAACACTGAAGCTTTCTTT; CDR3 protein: CASSPPGTNTEAFF
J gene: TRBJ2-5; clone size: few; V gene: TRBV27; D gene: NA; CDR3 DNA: TGTGCCAGCAGCCCCACGGGGCAGACCCAAGAGACCCAGTACTTC; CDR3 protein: CASSPTGQTQETQYF
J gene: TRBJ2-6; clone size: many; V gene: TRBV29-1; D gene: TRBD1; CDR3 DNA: TGCAGCGTCCCCCGGGACAGGGGAGCCACTGGGGCCAACGTCCTGACTTTC; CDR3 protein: CSVPRDRGATGANVLTF
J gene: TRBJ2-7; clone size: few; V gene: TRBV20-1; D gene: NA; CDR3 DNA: TGCAGTGCTAGAGATGATTTGGGTACCTACGAGCAGTACTTC; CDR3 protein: CSARDDLGTYEQYF
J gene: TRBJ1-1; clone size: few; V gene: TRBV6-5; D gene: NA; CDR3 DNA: TGTGCCAGCAGTTACCTCGGGGGGCTGGGCACTGAAGCTTTCTTT; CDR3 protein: CASSYLGGLGTEAFF
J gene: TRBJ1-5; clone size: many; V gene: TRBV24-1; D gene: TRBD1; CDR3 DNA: TGTGCCACCAGTGGGGCAGGGGGTACTCTCGGCAATCAGCCCCAGCATTTT; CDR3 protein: CATSGAGGTLGNQPQHF
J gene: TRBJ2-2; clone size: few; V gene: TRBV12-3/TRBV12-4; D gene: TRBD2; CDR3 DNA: TGTGCCAGCAGGGCCCCTAGCGGGGCAAAGGGCGGGGAGCTGTTTTTT; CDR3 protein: CASRAPSGAKGGELFF
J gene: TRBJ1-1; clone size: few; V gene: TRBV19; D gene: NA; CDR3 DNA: TGTGCCAGTTGCTTGGAGGGGAACACTGAAGCTTTCTTT; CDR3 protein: CASCLEGNTEAFF
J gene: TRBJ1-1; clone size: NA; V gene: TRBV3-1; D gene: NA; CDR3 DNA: TGTGCCAGCAGCCAGGGGTTCCGTTCAGCTTTCTTT; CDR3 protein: CASSQGFRSAFF
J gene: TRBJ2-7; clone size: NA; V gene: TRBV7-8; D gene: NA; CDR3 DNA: TGTGCCAGCAGCTTACCCCGACCCAGGTTCGAGCAGTACTTC; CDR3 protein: CASSLPRPRFEQYF
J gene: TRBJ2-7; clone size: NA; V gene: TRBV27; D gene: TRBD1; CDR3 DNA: TGTGCCAGCAGATTGACAGGGATAGGCGAGCAGTACTTC; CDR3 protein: CASRLTGIGEQYF
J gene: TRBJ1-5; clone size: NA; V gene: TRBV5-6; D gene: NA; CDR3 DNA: TGTGCCAGCAGCTGGGGGGGCGGTAGCAATCAGCCCCAGCATTTT; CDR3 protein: CASSWGGGSNQPQHF
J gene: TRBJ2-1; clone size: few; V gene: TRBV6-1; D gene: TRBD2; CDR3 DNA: TGTGCCAGCAGTGAAACCGGGACTAGGGTCCACAATGAGCAGTTCTTC; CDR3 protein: CASSETGTRVHNEQFF
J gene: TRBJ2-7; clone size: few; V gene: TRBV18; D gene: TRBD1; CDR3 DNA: TGTGCCAGCTCACCAGACAGGGACCCCTCCTACGAGCAGTACTTC; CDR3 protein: CASSPDRDPSYEQYF
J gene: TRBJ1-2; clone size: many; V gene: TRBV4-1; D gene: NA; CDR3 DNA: TGCGCCAGCAGCCAAGTGACGGAAGGGGCTAACTATGGCTACACCTTC; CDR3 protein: CASSQVTEGANYGYTF
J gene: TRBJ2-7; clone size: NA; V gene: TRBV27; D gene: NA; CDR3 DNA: TGCTCAGGGAGGAGGGGGGCTCCGTACGAGCAGTACTTC; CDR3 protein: CSGRRGAPYEQYF
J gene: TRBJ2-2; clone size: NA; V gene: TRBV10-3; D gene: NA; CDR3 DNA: TGTGCCACCCACACCCTTTCGGGGGAACGCACCGGGGAGCTGTTTTTT; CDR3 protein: CATHTLSGERTGELFF
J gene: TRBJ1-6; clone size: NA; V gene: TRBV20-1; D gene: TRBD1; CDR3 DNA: TGCAGTGCCCCGGACAGGGGTTCACCCCTCCACTTT; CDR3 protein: CSAPDRGSPLHF
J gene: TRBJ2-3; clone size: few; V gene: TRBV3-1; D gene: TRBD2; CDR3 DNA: TGTGCCAGCAGCCAAGGAAGCGGGAGGGGAACAGATACGCAGTATTTT; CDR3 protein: CASSQGSGRGTDTQYF
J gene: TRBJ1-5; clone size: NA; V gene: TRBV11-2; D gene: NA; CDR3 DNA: TGTGCCAGCAGCACATTCCCGACAGGCACGTATAGCAATCAGCCCCAGCATTTT; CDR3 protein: CASSTFPTGTYSNQPQHF
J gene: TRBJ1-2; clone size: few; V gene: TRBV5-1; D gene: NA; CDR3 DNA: TGCGCCAGCAGCATTACCCATGGGACGGAAGATTACTATGGCTACACCTTC; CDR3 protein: CASSITHGTEDYYGYTF
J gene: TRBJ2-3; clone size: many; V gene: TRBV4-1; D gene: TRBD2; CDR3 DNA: TGCGCCAGCAGCCAAGAATGGGAGGGGAGGGTCACAGATACGCAGTATTTT; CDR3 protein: CASSQEWEGRVTDTQYF
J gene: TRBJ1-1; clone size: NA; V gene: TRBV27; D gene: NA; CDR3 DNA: TGTGCCAGTAAGCAGGGGAAGAGAACTGAAGCTTTCTTT; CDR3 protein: CASKQGKRTEAFF
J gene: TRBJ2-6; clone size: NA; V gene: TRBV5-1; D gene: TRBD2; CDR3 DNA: TGCGCCAGCAGCTTGGCCCGTCTAGCGGGGGGACCTGGGGCCAACGTCCTGACTTTC; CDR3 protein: CASSLARLAGGPGANVLTF
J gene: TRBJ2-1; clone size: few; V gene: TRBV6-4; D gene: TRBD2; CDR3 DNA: TGTGCCAGCAGACCTGGACTAGCGGGGGGACCAGACTACAATGAGCAGTTCTTC; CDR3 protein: CASRPGLAGGPDYNEQFF
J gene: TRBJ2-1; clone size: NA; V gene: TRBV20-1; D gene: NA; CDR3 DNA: TGCAGTGCTAGAGACGCATACAATGAGCAGTTCTTC; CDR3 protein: CSARDAYNEQFF
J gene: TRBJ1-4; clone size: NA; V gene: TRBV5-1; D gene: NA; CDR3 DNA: TGCGCCAGCAGCTTTGAGGGAACAACTAATGAAAAACTGTTTTTT; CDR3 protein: CASSFEGTTNEKLFF
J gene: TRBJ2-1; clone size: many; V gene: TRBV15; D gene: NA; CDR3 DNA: TGTGCCACCAGCAGGGGAGTTGAGCAGTTCTTC; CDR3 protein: CATSRGVEQFF
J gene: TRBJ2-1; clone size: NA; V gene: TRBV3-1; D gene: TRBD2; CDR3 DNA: TGTGCCAGCGGGCACAGCGGGGGGGCAAATGAGCAGTTCTTC; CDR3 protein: CASGHSGGANEQFF
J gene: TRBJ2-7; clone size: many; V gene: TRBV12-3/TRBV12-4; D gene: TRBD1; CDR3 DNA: TGTGCCAGCAGTCCCAAGACAGGGGCGGCCTACGAGCAGTACTTC; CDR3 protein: CASSPKTGAAYEQYF
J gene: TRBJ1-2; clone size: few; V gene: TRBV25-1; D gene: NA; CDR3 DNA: TGTGCCAGCAGTGCGGGACGGACTTCTTATGGCTACACCTTC; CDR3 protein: CASSAGRTSYGYTF
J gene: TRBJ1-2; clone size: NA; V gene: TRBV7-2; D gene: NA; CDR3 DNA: TGTGCCAGCAGCCCACCTTCGACCTATGGCTACACCTTC; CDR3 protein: CASSPPSTYGYTF
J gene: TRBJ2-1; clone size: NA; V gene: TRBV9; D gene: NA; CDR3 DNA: TGTGCCAGCAGCGTAGACCTCCCCCCCAATGAGCAGTTCTTC; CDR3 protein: CASSVDLPPNEQFF
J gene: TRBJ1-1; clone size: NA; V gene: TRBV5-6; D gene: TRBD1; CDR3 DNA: TGTGCCAGCAGCCGTGAGGTTTCCGGGACAGGGAAACCTGAAGCTTTCTTT; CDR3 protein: CASSREVSGTGKPEAFF
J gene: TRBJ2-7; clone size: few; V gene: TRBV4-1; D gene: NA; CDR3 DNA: TGCGCCAGCAGCCAAGGCATACTTTTGGGCGAGCAGTACTTC; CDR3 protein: CASSQGILLGEQYF
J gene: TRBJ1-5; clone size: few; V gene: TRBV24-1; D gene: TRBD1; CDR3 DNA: TGTGCCACCGGTAACAGGGGAAATCAGCCCCAGCATTTT; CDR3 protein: CATGNRGNQPQHF
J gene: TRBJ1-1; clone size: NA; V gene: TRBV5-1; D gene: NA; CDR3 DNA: TGCGCCAGCAGCTCCTCAACCTTGGGGGGCTCGGCTTTCTTT; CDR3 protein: CASSSSTLGGSAFF
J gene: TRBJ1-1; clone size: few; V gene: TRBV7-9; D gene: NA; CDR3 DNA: TGTGCCAGCAGCTTCAATTTACCGGGCGAAGCTTTCTTT; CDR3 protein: CASSFNLPGEAFF
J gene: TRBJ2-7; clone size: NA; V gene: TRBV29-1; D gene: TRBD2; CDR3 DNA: TGCAGCGTTGAAGGAGCGCGGGAGGGCAACTTCGAGCAGTACTTC; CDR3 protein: CSVEGAREGNFEQYF
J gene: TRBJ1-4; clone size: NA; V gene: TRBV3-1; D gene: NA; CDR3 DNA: TGTGCCAGCAGTCCAGGGATTGAAAAACTGTTTTTT; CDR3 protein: CASSPGIEKLFF
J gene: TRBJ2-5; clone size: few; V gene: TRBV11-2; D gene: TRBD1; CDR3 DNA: TGTGCCAGCAGGCCCCCCCTGGGACAGGGGGCAGAAGGAGAGACCCAGTACTTC; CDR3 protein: CASRPPLGQGAEGETQYF
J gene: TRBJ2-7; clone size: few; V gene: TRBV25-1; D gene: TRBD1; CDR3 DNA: TGTGCCAGCAGTGAGTCGGGACAGGCTACGTACGAGCAGTACTTC; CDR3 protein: CASSESGQATYEQYF
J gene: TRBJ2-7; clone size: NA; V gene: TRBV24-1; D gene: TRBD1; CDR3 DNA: TGTGCCACCAGTGATCCGGGACAGGGGATGTACGAGCAGTACTTC; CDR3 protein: CATSDPGQGMYEQYF
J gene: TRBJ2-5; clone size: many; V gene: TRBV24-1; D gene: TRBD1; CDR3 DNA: TGTGCCACCAGTGACCTGGGACAGGACCAAGAGACCCAGTACTTC; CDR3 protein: CATSDLGQDQETQYF
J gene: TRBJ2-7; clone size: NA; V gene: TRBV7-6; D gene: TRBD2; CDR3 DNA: TGTGCCAGCAGCATAGGGACTAGCGATGGCGAGCAGTACTTC; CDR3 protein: CASSIGTSDGEQYF
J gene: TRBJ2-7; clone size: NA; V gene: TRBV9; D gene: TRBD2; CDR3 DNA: TGTGCCAGCAGCCTAGGGACTATGGGAGAGCAGTACTTC; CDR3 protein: CASSLGTMGEQYF
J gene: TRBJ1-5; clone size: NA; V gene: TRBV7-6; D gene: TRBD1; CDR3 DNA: TGTGCCAGCAGCCCAGGACAGGGGGCGAAAGAGCCCCAGCATTTT; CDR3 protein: CASSPGQGAKEPQHF